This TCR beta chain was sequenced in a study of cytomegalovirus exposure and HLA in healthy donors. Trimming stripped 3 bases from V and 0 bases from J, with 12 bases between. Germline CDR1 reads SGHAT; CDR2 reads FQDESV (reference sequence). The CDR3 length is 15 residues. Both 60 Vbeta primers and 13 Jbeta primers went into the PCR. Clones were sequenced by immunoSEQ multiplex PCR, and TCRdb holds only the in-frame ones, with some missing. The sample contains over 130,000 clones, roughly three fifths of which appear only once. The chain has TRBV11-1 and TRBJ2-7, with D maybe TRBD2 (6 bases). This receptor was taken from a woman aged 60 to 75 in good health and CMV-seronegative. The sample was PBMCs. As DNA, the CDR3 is TGTGCCAGCAGCTTCGGAGGGTGGCTCTCCTACGAGCAGTACTTC. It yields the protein CASSFGGWLSYEQYF.